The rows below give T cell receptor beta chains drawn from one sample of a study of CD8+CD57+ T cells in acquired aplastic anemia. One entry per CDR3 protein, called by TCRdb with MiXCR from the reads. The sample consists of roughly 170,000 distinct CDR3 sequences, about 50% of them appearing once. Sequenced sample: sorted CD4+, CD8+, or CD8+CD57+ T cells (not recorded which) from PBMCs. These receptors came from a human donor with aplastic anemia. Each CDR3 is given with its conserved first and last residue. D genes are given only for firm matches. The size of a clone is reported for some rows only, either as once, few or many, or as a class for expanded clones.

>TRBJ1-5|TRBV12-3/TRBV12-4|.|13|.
TGTGCCAGCAGCTTACAAGAGAATCAGCCCCAGCATTTT
CASSLQENQPQHF
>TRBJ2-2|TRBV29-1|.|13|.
TGCAGCGTTGACCTACAGTACACCGGGGAGCTGTTTTTT
CSVDLQYTGELFF
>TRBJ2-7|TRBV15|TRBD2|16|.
TGTGCCACCAGCAGCCCCTGGACTAGCGGTCCCTACGAGCAGTACTTC
CATSSPWTSGPYEQYF
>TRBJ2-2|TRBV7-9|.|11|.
TGTGCCAGCAGCTTATCGTCGGAGCTGTTTTTT
CASSLSSELFF
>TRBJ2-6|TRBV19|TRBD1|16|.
TGTGCCACCGGACAGGGGGCGCGGGCTAAGGCCAACGTCCTGACTTTC
CATGQGARAKANVLTF
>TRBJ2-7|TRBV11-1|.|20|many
TGTGCCAGCAGCGGCTATACCCTGGACAGCTTATACGCTAGCTCCTACGAGCAGTACTTC
CASSGYTLDSLYASSYEQYF
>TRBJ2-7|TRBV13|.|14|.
TGTGCCGGCAGCTTAAGGGACTTACTTTACGAGCAGTACTTC
CAGSLRDLLYEQYF
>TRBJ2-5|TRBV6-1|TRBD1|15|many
TGTGCCAGCAGTGTTAATTTGGGACAGGGGAAGACCCAGTACTTC
CASSVNLGQGKTQYF
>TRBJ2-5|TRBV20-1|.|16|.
TGCAGTGCTAAGGGGCTCGGGAGCCGTGACCAAGAGACCCAGTACTTC
CSAKGLGSRDQETQYF
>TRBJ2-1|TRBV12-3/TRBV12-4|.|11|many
TGTGCCAGCAGCGCCGGGCTTGAGCAGTTCTTC
CASSAGLEQFF
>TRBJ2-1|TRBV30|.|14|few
TGTGCCTGGAGTGTGGGAGGAGCTGTCAATGAGCAGTTCTTC
CAWSVGGAVNEQFF
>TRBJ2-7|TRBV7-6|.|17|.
TGTGCCAGCAGCGGGGGGGCCACGACAGGGAGGAGCTACGAGCAGTACTTC
CASSGGATTGRSYEQYF
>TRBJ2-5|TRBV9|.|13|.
TGTGCCAGCAGTGAAAGGGATGGAGAGACCCAGTACTTC
CASSERDGETQYF
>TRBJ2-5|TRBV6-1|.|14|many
TGTGCCAGCAGTGGTCACAGGGGAGGGGAGACCCAGTACTTC
CASSGHRGGETQYF
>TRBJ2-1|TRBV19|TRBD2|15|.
TGTGCCAGTAGTATGACTAGCGGGAACTACAATGAGCAGTTCTTC
CASSMTSGNYNEQFF
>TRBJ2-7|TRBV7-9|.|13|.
TGCGCCAGCAGGGAGGGGGCCTCCTACGAGCAGTACTTC
CASREGASYEQYF
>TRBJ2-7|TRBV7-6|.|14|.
TGTGCCAGCAGCTTGAGAACGACAGGATCCGAGCAGTACTTC
CASSLRTTGSEQYF
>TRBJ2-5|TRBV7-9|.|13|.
TGTGCCAGCAGCTTAGCAGGGATACAGACCCAGTACTTC
CASSLAGIQTQYF
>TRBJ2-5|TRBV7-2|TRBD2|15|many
TGTGCCAGCAGCTTAGCATACGGGGGGGGAGAGACCCAGTACTTC
CASSLAYGGGETQYF
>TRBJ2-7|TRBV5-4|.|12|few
TGTGCCAGCAGCTTGGACGGCTACGAGCAGTACTTC
CASSLDGYEQYF
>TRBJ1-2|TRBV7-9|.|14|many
TGTGCCAGCAGCCCAAAGGACGGTAACTATGGCTACACCTTC
CASSPKDGNYGYTF
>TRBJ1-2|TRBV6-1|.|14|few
TGTGCCAGCAGTAAGACCGGGACCTCGCCTGGCTACACCTTC
CASSKTGTSPGYTF
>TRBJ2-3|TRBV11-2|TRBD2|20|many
TGTGCCAGCAGCTTCCCAAAAGTAGCGGGGGGGGCATCGGGCACAGATACGCAGTATTTT
CASSFPKVAGGASGTDTQYF
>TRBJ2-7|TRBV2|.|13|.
TGTGCCAGCAGTGAAAACAGATCCTACGAGCAGTACTTC
CASSENRSYEQYF
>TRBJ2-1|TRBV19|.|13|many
TGTGCCAGTAGTGGCCAGGTTGGCAATGAGCAGTTCTTC
CASSGQVGNEQFF
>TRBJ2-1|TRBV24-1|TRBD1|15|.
TGTGCCACCAGTGATTTCGGGACAGGGCACAATGAGCAGTTCTTC
CATSDFGTGHNEQFF
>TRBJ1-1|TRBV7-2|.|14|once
TGTGCCAGCAGCTTAGACTCTCGGGGCGGTATGGCTTTCTTT
CASSLDSRGGMAFF
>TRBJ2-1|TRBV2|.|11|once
TGTGCCAGCAGTACGCGGGGTGAGCAGTTCTTC
CASSTRGEQFF
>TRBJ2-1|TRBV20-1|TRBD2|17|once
TGCAGTGCTAGAGCCCACCTAGCGGGGAGCTCCTACAATGAGCAGTTCTTC
CSARAHLAGSSYNEQFF
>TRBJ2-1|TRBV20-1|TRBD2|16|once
TGCAGTGCAGCAGAGTGGCAGCGGGGGTCCTACAATGAGCAGTTCTTC
CSAAEWQRGSYNEQFF
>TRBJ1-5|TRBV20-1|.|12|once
TGCAGTGCTAGAGATCGGAATCAGCCCCAGCATTTT
CSARDRNQPQHF
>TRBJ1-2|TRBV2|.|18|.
TGTGCCAGCAGTGATCCGGGAGGTACAGGGATCGTCGGCTATGGCTACACCTTC
CASSDPGGTGIVGYGYTF
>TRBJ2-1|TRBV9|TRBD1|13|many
TGTGCCAGCAGCGGGGACAGGTACAATGAGCAGTTCTTC
CASSGDRYNEQFF
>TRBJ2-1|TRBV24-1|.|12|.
TGTGCCAGCTCACGAGGGTACAATGAGCGGTTCTTC
CASSRGYNERFF
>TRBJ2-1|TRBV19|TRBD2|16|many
TGTGCCAGTAGTACGGATACGAGCGGGGCCTACAATGAGCAGTTCTTC
CASSTDTSGAYNEQFF
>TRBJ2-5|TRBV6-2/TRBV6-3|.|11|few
TGTGCCAGCAGTGGGCGTGGGACCCAGTACTTC
CASSGRGTQYF
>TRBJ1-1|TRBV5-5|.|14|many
TGTGCCAGCAGCTTGGCTGGAATGAACACTGAAGCTTTCTTT
CASSLAGMNTEAFF
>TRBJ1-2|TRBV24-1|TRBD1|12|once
TGTGCCATCGGGACAGGGCTAAGTGGCTACACCTTC
CAIGTGLSGYTF
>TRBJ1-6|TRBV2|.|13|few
TGTGCCAGTTGTCAGGTGTATAATTCACCCCTCCACTTT
CASCQVYNSPLHF
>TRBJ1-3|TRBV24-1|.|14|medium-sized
TGTGCCACCACTGAGGTCCTCTCTGGAAACACCATATATTTT
CATTEVLSGNTIYF
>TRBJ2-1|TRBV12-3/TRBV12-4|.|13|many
TGTGCCAGCAGCCCCGGGCGGATGAATGAGCAGTTCTTC
CASSPGRMNEQFF
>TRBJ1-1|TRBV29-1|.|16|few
TGCAGCCCTCTGGCCAGGGCGCATGCGGAGGGCACTGAAGCTTTCTTT
CSPLARAHAEGTEAFF
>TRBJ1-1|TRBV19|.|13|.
TGTGCCAGTAGTACTCAACAGCTAGGACGGGCTTTCTTT
CASSTQQLGRAFF
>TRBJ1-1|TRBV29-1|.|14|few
TGCAGCGCCTCGCCCCCGGTCATGAACACTGAAGCTTTCTTT
CSASPPVMNTEAFF
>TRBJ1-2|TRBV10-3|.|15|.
TGTGCCATCAGTGAGGTGGCAGACCCCCTGAGGGGCTACACCTTC
CAISEVADPLRGYTF
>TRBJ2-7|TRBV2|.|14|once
TGTGCCAGTTGGTCTCCCCCTAACTCCTACGAGCAGTACTTC
CASWSPPNSYEQYF
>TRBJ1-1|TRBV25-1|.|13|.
TGTGCCAGCAGTGAAACCACAAACACTGAAGCTTTCTTT
CASSETTNTEAFF
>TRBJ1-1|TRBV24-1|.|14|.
TGTGCCACCAGTGAAGATGACACGAACACTGAAGCTTTCTTT
CATSEDDTNTEAFF
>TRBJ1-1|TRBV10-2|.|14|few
TGCGCCAGCAGGAGGGGACCTATGAACACTGAAGCTTTCTTT
CASRRGPMNTEAFF
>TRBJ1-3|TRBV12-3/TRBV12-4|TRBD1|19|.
TGTGCCAGCAGAACCGAAAATCACAGGGGGCTCCTCTCTGGAAACACCATATATTTT
CASRTENHRGLLSGNTIYF
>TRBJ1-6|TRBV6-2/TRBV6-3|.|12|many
TGTGCCAGCAGTTACTCTTTCGGTGTCCTCCACTTT
CASSYSFGVLHF
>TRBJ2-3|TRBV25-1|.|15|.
TGTGCCAGCAGTGAAAGCGCGTTCAGCACAGATACGCAGTATTTT
CASSESAFSTDTQYF
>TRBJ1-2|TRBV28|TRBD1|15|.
TGTGCCAGCACCCTCTCCACAGGGGGCTTGAATGGCTACACCTTC
CASTLSTGGLNGYTF
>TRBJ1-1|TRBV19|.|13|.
TGTGCCAGTAGCCTCTCAGGGAGCACTGAAGCTTTCTTT
CASSLSGSTEAFF
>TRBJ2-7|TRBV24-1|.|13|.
TGTGCCACCAGTGGATTGGGGACCTACGAGCAGTACTTC
CATSGLGTYEQYF
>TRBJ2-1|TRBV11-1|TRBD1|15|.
TGTGCCAGCAGCTTGGTTCCGGGACAGGTCAATGAGCAGTTCTTC
CASSLVPGQVNEQFF